This T cell receptor beta chain was captured in a study of T cell responses to AZD1222 COVID-19 vaccine. TCRdb keeps only in-frame clones here, not all; method: immunoSEQ multiplex PCR. The sample lists 65,000 to 95,000 clones, approximately 80% occurring once. This clone was detected only a few times. No antigen is known for it. CDR3 size: 14 residues. CDR1 is SGHRS and CDR2 is YFSETQ in the germline V gene. V trimming: 2 bases; J trimming: 7 bases; junction bases outside the gene matches: 5. General study findings and limits: Repertoire sampling occurred only after the peak T cell response. Clonal diversity may have been underestimated, and the donors were mostly white British, with more females than males. Spike as a whole was targeted by vaccine-associated CD4 TCRs, dominant at 160-218 and 743-854. Regions left unmutated in variants are reportedly the target of nearly half of spike-specific TCRs.

This rearrangement joins TRBV5-1 to TRBJ1-4; 7 bases fit TRBD1. This TCR was sampled from an adult in good health. The sample was peripheral blood, taken on day 0 of AZD1222 vaccination. The CDR3 sequence: CASSFGQGGEKLFF. The CDR3, as DNA: TGCGCCAGCAGCTTTGGGCAGGGGGGTGAAAAACTGTTTTTT.